This T cell receptor beta chain was identified during a study of blood T cell repertoires in COVID-19. The CDR3 consists of 13 residues. The V end lost 6 bases, the J end lost 1 base, and 9 bases lay between the germline ends. Germline V gene lookup returns CDR1 SGHTS and CDR2 YDEGEE. Data came from immunoSEQ multiplex PCR; TCRdb stores just in-frame clones and leaves some out. The table includes fewer than 250,000 clones, over 80% detected once. This TCR derives from a man younger than 45 with COVID-19, enrolled during active disease. The chain combines TRBV5-8 with TRBJ2-3; TRBD1 might be the D (6 bases). The sample was peripheral blood. CDR3 nucleotides: TGTGCCAGCAAGGCAGGGGGCACAGATACGCAGTATTTT. Translation gives CASKAGGTDTQYF.